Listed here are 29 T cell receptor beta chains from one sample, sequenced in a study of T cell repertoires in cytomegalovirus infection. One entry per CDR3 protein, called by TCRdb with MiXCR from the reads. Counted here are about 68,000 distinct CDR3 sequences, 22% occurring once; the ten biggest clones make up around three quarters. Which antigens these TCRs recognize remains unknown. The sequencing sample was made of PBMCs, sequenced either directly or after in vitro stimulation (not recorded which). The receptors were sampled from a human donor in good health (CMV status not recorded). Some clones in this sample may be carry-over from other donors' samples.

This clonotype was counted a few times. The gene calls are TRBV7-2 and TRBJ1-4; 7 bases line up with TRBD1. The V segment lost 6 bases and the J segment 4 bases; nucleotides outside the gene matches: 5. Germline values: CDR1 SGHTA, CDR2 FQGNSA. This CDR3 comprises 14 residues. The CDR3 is CASSRGTVNEKLFF. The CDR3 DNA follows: TGTGCCAGCAGTCGCGGGACAGTTAATGAAAAACTGTTTTTT. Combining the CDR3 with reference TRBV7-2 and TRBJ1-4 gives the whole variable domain GAGVSQSPSNKVTEKGKDVELRCDPISGHTALYWYRQSLGQGLEFLIYFQGNSAPDKSGLPSDRFSAERTGGSVSTLTIQRTQQEDSAVYLCASSRGTVNEKLFFGSGTQLSVL.

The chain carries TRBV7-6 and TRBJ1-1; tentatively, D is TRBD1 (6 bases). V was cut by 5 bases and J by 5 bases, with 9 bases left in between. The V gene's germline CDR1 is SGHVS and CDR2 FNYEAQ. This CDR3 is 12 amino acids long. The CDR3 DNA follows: TGTGCCAGCAGCATAAGGGGGACTGAAGCTTTCTTT. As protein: CASSIRGTEAFF.

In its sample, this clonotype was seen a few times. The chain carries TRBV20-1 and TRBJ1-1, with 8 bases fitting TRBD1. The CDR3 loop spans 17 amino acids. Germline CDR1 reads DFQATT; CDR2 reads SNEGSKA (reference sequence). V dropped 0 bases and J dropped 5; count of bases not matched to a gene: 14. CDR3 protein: CSARDLSSYRGKTEAFF. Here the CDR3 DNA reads TGCAGTGCTAGAGATCTATCTAGTTACAGGGGGAAGACTGAAGCTTTCTTT.

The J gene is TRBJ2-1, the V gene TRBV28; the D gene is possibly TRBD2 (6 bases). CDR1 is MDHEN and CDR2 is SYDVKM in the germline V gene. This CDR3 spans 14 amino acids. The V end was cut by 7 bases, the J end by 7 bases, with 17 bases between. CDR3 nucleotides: TGTGCCAGCAAGTTTTCGGGAGTGATGAATGAGCAGTTCTTC. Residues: CASKFSGVMNEQFF.

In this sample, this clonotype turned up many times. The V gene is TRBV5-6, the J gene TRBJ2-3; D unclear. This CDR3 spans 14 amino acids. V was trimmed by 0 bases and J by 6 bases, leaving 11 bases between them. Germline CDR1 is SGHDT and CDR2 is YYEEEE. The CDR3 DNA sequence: TGTGCCAGCAGCTTGGCCCTCTCCTGGGATACGCAGTATTTT. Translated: CASSLALSWDTQYF.

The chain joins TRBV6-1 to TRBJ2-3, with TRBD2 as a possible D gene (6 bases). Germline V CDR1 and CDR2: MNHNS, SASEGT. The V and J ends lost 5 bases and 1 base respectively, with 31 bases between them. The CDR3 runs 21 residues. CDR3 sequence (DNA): TGTGCCAGCAGTTATCCCCGATCTCCCACCCAGCGGGTCACCCGCACAGATACGCAGTATTTT. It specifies CASSYPRSPTQRVTRTDTQYF.

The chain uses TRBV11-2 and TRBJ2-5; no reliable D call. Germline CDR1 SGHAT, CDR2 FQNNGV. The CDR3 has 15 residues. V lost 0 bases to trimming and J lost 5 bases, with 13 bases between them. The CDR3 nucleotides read TGTGCCAGCAGCTTAGATCAAGGGTTCTCTGAGACCCAGTACTTC. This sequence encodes CASSLDQGFSETQYF.

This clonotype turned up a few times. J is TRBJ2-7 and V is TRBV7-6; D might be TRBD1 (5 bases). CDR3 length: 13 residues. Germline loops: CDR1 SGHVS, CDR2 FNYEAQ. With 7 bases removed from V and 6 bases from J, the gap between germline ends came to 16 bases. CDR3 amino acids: CASTSRGPLEQYF. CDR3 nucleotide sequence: TGTGCCAGCACCTCTAGGGGCCCTCTCGAGCAGTACTTC.

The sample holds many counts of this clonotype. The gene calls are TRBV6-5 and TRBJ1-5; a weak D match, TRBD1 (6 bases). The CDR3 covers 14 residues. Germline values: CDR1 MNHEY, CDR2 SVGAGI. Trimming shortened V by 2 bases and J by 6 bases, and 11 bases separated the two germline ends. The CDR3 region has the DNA TGTGCCAGCAGTTACATGGCAGGGGTTCAGCCCCAGCATTTT. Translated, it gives CASSYMAGVQPQHF.

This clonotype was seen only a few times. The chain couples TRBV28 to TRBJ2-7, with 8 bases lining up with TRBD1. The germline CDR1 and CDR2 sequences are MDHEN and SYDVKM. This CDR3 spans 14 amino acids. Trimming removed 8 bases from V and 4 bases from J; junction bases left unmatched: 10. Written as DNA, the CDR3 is TGTGCCAGCGGGAATACAGGGGGAGGATACGAGCAGTACTTC. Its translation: CASGNTGGGYEQYF.

The CDR3 DNA reads TGTGCCAGCAGGATATCTCGGAACTATGGCTACACCTTC. Translating gives CASRISRNYGYTF. The chain joins TRBV6-1 to TRBJ1-2; D gene uncertain. CDR1 MNHNS and CDR2 SASEGT come from the germline V gene. Trimming took off 6 bases at V and 2 bases at J, with 10 bases between the two ends. The CDR3 runs to 13 residues.

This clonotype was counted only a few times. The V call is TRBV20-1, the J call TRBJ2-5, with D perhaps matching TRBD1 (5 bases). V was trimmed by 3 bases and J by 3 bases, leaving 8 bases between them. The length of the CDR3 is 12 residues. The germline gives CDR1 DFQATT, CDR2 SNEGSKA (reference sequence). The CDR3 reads CSARSDKETQYF. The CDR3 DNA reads TGCAGTGCTAGGTCGGACAAAGAGACCCAGTACTTC.

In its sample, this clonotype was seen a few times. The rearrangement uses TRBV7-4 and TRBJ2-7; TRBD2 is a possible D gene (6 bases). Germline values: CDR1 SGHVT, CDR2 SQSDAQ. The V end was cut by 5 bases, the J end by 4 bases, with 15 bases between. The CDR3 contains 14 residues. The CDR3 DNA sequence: TGTGCCAGCAGCACCGGGGACTCCTGTTACGAGCAGTACGTC. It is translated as CASSTGDSCYEQYV.

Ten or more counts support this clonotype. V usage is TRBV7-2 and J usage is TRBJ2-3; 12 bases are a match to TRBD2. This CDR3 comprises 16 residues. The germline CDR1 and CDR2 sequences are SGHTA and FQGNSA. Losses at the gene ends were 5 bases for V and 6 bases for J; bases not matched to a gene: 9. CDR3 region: CASSPGLAGPIDTQYF. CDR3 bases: TGTGCCAGCAGCCCCGGACTAGCGGGACCAATTGATACGCAGTATTTT.

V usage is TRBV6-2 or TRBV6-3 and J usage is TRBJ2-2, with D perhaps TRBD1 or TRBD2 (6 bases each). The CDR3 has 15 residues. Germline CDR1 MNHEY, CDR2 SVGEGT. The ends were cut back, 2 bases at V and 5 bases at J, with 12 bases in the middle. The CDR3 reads CASSYGGPGTGELFF. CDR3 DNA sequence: TGTGCCAGCAGTTACGGGGGGCCTGGAACCGGGGAGCTGTTTTTT.

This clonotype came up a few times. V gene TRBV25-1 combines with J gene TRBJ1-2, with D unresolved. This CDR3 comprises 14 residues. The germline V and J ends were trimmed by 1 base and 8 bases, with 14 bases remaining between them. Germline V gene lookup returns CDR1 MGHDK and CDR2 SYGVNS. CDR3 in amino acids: CASSESYLYSGYTF. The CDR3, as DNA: TGTGCCAGCAGTGAATCTTATCTATATTCAGGCTACACCTTC.

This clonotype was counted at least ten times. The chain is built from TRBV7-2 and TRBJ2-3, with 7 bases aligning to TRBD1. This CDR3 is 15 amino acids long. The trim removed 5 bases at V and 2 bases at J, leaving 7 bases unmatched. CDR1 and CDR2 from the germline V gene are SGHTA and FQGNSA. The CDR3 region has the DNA TGTGCCAGCAGCACAGACGGGACAGACACAGATACGCAGTATTTT. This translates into CASSTDGTDTDTQYF.

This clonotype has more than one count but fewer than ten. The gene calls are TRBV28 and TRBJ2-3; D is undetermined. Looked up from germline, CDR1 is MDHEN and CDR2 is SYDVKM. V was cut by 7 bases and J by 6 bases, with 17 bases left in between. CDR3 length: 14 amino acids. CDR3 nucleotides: TGTGCCAGCACCTTGACTCGCGCTGGTGATACGCAGTATTTT. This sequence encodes CASTLTRAGDTQYF.

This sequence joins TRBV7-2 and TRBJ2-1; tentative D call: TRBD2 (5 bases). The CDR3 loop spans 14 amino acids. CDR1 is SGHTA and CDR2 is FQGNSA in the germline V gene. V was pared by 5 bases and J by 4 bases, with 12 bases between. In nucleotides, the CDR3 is TGTGCCAGCAGCCCTAACAGCGGATACAATGAGCAGTTCTTC. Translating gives CASSPNSGYNEQFF.

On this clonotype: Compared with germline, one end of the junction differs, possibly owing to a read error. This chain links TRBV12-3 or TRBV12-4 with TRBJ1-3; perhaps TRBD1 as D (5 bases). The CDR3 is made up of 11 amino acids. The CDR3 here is CASSFGGSPVF. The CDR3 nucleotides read TGTGCCAGCAGTTTTGGGGGTTCCCCAGTTTTT.

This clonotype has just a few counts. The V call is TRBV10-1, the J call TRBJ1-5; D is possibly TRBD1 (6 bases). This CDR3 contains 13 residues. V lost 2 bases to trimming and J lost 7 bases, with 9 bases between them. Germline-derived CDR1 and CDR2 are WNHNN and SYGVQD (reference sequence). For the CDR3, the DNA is TGCGCCAGCAGTGAGGGGACATCCCAGCCCCAGCATTTT. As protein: CASSEGTSQPQHF.

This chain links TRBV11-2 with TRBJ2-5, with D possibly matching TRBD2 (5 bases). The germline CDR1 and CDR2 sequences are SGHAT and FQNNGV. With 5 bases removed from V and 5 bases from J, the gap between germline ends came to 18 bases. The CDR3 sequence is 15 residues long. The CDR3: CASSATVGVRETQYF. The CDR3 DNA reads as TGTGCCAGCAGCGCAACGGTGGGAGTGAGGGAGACCCAGTACTTC.

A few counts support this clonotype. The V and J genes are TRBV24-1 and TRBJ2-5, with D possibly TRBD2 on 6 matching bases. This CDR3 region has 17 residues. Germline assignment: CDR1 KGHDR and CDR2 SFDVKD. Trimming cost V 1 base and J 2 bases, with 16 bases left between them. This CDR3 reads CATSDFTGVGLQETQYF. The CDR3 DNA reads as TGTGCCACCAGTGATTTTACGGGGGTTGGTCTTCAAGAGACCCAGTACTTC.

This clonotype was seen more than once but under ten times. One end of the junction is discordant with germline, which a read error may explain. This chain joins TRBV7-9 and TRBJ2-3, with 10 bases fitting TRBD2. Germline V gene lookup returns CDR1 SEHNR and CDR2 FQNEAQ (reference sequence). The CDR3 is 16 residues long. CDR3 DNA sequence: TGTGCCAGCAGCTCCGTCGGAGCGGGAGGGAGGGATACGCGGTATTTT. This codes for CASSSVGAGGRDTRYF.

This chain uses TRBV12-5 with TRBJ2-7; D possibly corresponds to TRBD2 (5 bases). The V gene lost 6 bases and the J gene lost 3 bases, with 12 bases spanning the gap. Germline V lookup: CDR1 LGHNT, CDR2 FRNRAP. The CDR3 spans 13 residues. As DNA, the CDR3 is TGTGCTAGTGGACCCGACGGACTCTACGAGCAGTACTTC. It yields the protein CASGPDGLYEQYF.

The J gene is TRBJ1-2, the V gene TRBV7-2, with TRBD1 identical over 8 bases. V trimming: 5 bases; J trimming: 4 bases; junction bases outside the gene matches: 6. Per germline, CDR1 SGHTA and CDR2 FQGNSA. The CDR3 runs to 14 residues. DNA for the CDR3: TGTGCCAGCAGCGTCGTCGGGACAGGCTATGGCTACACCTTC. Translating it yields CASSVVGTGYGYTF.

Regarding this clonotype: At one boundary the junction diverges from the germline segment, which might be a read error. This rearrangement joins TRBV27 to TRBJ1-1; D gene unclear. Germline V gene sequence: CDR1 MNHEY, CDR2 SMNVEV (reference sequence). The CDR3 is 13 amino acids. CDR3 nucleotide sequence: TGTGCCAGCAGTTTAACCCAAAGAGCTGAAGCTTTGTTT. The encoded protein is CASSLTQRAEALF.

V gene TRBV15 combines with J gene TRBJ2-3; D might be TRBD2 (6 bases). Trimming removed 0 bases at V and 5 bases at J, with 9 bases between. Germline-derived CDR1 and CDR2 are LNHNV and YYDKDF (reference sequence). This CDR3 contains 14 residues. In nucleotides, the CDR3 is TGTGCCACCAGCAGAGAGGGGAGGCGAGATACGCAGTATTTT. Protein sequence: CATSREGRRDTQYF.

CDR3 nucleotides: TGTGCCAGCAGTTTAAGGGGACCCCAGGAGGGCTACACCTTC. Translating gives CASSLRGPQEGYTF. The V gene is TRBV12-3 or TRBV12-4, the J gene TRBJ1-2; a possible D gene is TRBD1 (5 bases). The V end lost 2 bases, the J end lost 8 bases, and 15 bases lay between the germline ends. CDR3 length: 14 amino acids.